This record covers a single T cell receptor beta chain. A single record per CDR3 protein comes from TCRdb applying MiXCR to the PCR reads. The data hold about 9,700 distinct CDR3 sequences, with about 30% observed a single time. The source of the sample is a study of immune characterization of retroperitoneal liposarcoma. Germline V lookup: CDR1 MGHRA, CDR2 YSYEKL. The CDR3 consists of 16 residues. Losses at the gene ends were 3 bases for V and 5 bases for J; bases not matched to a gene: 7. What was sequenced was tumor tissue. This sequence originates from a female donor with retroperitoneal liposarcoma. V and J are TRBV4-1 and TRBJ2-1, with 10 bases aligning to TRBD2. The CDR3 nucleotides are TGCGCCAGCAGCCACCCTAGCGGGAGAGGCGACAATGAGCAGTTCTTC. It is translated as CASSHPSGRGDNEQFF.